Listed below are T cell receptor beta chains from one sample, sequenced in a study of Graves' ophthalmopathy and Graves' hyperthyroidism. TCRdb re-called the multiplex PCR reads through MiXCR, storing one row per CDR3 protein. The table records around 600,000 distinct CDR3 sequences, 35% to 45% of them present only once. The sample was peripheral blood. Source of these receptors: an adult man with Graves' ophthalmopathy. The CDR3 runs from the conserved cysteine through the conserved F or W. The D gene is left open where the match is weak. The size entry is marked missing in some rows and otherwise reads once, few, many or a size class.

CDR3aa	CDR3nt	d_gene	v_gene	abundance	j_gene
CSASKGEGYTF	TGCAGTGCTAGCAAAGGGGAGGGCTACACCTTC	-	TRBV20-1	many	TRBJ1-2
CASSFSRGQEKETQYF	TGTGCCAGCAGCTTCTCTCGGGGACAGGAAAAAGAGACCCAGTACTTC	TRBD1	TRBV7-2	many	TRBJ2-5
CASRLGLAGVNEQYF	TGTGCCAGCAGACTCGGACTAGCGGGAGTAAACGAGCAGTACTTC	TRBD2	TRBV12-3/TRBV12-4	-	TRBJ2-7
CASSTQGSQETQYF	TGTGCCAGCAGCACACAGGGCTCCCAAGAGACCCAGTACTTC	-	TRBV15	-	TRBJ2-5
CASSRGAYTEAFF	TGTGCCAGCAGCAGGGGAGCGTACACTGAAGCTTTCTTT	-	TRBV6-6	many	TRBJ1-1
CASSFAVNYGYTF	TGTGCCAGCAGTTTCGCAGTTAACTATGGCTACACCTTC	-	TRBV12-3/TRBV12-4	many	TRBJ1-2
CASSLGEGADEQYF	TGTGCCAGCAGCCTGGGAGAGGGGGCCGATGAGCAGTACTTC	TRBD1	TRBV11-1	many	TRBJ2-7
CASGPGHSYGYTF	TGTGCTAGTGGTCCGGGACACAGCTATGGCTACACCTTC	-	TRBV12-5	many	TRBJ1-2
CASSERTGESYEQYF	TGTGCCAGCAGTGAAAGGACAGGGGAATCCTACGAGCAGTACTTC	TRBD1	TRBV25-1	few	TRBJ2-7
CVASRVGGTSGANVLTF	TGTGTCGCCAGCAGAGTAGGCGGCACCTCTGGGGCCAACGTCCTGACTTTC	-	TRBV15	-	TRBJ2-6
CASRGTGAELETQYF	TGTGCCAGCAGGGGGACAGGGGCAGAACTAGAGACCCAGTACTTC	TRBD1	TRBV6-5	-	TRBJ2-5
CASSLLQGVDEKLFF	TGTGCCAGCAGTCTTCTGCAGGGAGTAGATGAAAAACTGTTTTTT	-	TRBV6-6	many	TRBJ1-4
CSALGPQNTGELFF	TGCAGTGCTTTGGGACCCCAGAACACCGGGGAGCTGTTTTTT	-	TRBV20-1	few	TRBJ2-2
CASSYSKGGAKFTEAFF	TGTGCCAGCAGTTACTCGAAGGGTGGTGCGAAGTTCACTGAAGCTTTCTTT	-	TRBV6-2/TRBV6-3	few	TRBJ1-1
CASSQGPQGDYEQYF	TGCGCCAGCAGCCAAGGCCCCCAGGGGGACTACGAGCAGTACTTC	TRBD1	TRBV7-2	-	TRBJ2-7
CASSGGQAHQETQYF	TGTGCCAGCAGCGGCGGACAGGCACACCAAGAGACCCAGTACTTC	TRBD1	TRBV7-9	-	TRBJ2-5
CASNQAYGYTF	TGTGCCAGTAACCAGGCGTATGGCTACACCTTC	-	TRBV19	many	TRBJ1-2
CASKETEPYEQYF	TGTGCCAGCAAGGAGACAGAGCCCTACGAGCAGTACTTC	-	TRBV28	once	TRBJ2-7
CSARVTTNYEQYF	TGCAGTGCTAGGGTCACGACCAACTACGAGCAGTACTTC	-	TRBV20-1	many	TRBJ2-7
CSDGLETQYF	TGCAGCGACGGGTTGGAGACCCAGTACTTC	-	TRBV29-1	-	TRBJ2-5
CSAYENTEAFF	TGCAGTGCTTACGAAAACACTGAAGCTTTCTTT	-	TRBV20-1	many	TRBJ1-1
CASSLIPGVNNSPLHF	TGTGCCAGCAGCTTAATACCGGGGGTCAATAATTCACCCCTCCACTTT	-	TRBV5-8	many	TRBJ1-6
CASSQDTVQETQYF	TGTGCCAGCAGCCAAGATACAGTCCAAGAGACCCAGTACTTC	-	TRBV3-1	many	TRBJ2-5
CASSPGEPGGYETQYF	TGTGCCAGCAGCCCGGGCGAGCCAGGGGGCTATGAGACCCAGTACTTC	TRBD1	TRBV7-2	-	TRBJ2-5
CASSEGGTKYGYTF	TGCGCCAGCAGCGAGGGGGGGACCAAATATGGCTACACCTTC	-	TRBV5-1	few	TRBJ1-2
CAAQREFFYEQYF	TGTGCCGCCCAGCGGGAGTTCTTTTACGAGCAGTACTTC	TRBD2	TRBV10-3	many	TRBJ2-7
CSAAVGGGQETQYF	TGCAGTGCTGCGGTCGGAGGCGGCCAAGAGACCCAGTACTTC	-	TRBV20-1	-	TRBJ2-5
CASSATDGGYGYTF	TGTGCCAGCAGCGCGACGGACGGCGGCTATGGCTACACCTTC	-	TRBV9	many	TRBJ1-2
CASSLVALAGPYEQYF	TGTGCCAGCAGCTTAGTTGCTCTAGCGGGGCCGTACGAGCAGTACTTC	TRBD2	TRBV7-8	many	TRBJ2-7